The clone carrying this T cell receptor (beta chain) was counted at least ten times. The CDR3 sequence is 11 residues long. Trimming cost V 3 bases and J 5 bases, with 7 bases left between them. Germline-derived CDR1 and CDR2 are SQVTM and ANQGSEA. The record originates from a study of regulatory T cells in long-lasting Graves disease. Through Arm-PCR of CDR3 regions and iRepertoire HTBI primers, TCR beta libraries were built. TCRdb reanalysed the multiplex PCR reads using MiXCR and keeps one entry per CDR3 protein. The table records about 560,000 distinct CDR3 sequences, 15% to 20% of them present only once. Noted time point: newly diagnosed GD, antithyroid drugs for less than 3 months. RNA from PBMCs was the source of the TCR library. This same sample was also part of a study on T cells in Graves' hyperthyroidism and ophthalmopathy.

The sequence derives from a man in his late teens or twenties with Graves disease. The chain employs TRBV29-1 and TRBJ2-5; D unresolved. The material was peripheral blood mononuclear cells (PBMCs), obtained at new diagnosis, from a patient treated with antithyroid drugs. The CDR3 coding sequence is TGCAGCGTTGACAGTAACGAGACCCAGTACTTC. The encoded protein is CSVDSNETQYF. Combining the CDR3 with reference TRBV29-1 and TRBJ2-5 gives the whole variable domain SAVISQKPSRDICQRGTSLTIQCQVDSQVTMMFWYRQQPGQSLTLIATANQGSEATYESGFVIDKFPISRPNLTFSTLTVSNMSPEDSSIYLCSVDSNETQYFGPGTRLLVL.